The next 17 T cell receptor beta chains were all read from a single sample in a study of memory CD4+ T cells and cytomegalovirus serostatus (dated by TCRdb to the late 2010s). A FACSAria II was used to sort memory CD4+ T cells, defined as single viable CD3+CD4+CD8-CD45RO+ cells. The method was the immunoSEQ multiplex PCR assay. In TCRdb, the immuneACCESS table is reduced to in-frame sequences with V and J assigned. These tables do not hold every clone; where another copy was compared, an unresolved V gene accounts for under half, and the others remain unexplained. The sample table records 46,000 or so clones; roughly 78% of these occur just once. The ten largest clones represent 0.94% of the sample. The sample consisted of memory CD4+ T cells from blood. These receptors all come from an adult in good health and CMV-seronegative.

V and J are TRBV5-1 and TRBJ2-1; the match to TRBD2 covers 13 bases. CDR3 length: 17 residues. V lost 3 bases, J lost 8 bases, and 11 bases stayed unmatched. CDR1 and CDR2 (germline): SGHRS, YFSETQ. CDR3 sequence reads: CASSWTLTSGGAYEQFF. The CDR3 nucleotides read TGCGCCAGCAGCTGGACCCTCACTAGCGGGGGGGCCTATGAGCAGTTCTTC. Full variable domain (missing parts from reference TRBV5-1 and TRBJ2-1): KAGVTQTPRYLIKTRGQQVTLSCSPISGHRSVSWYQQTPGQGLQFLFEYFSETQRNKGNFPGRFSGRQFSNSRSEMNVSTLELGDSALYLCASSWTLTSGGAYEQFFGPGTRLTVL.

In its sample, this clone was seen once. V and J are TRBV6-1 and TRBJ1-5; weak D call: TRBD1 (5 bases). V was clipped by 2 bases and J by 0 bases, with 8 bases between them. The germline gives CDR1 MNHNS, CDR2 SASEGT. The CDR3 is 15 residues long. The DNA of the CDR3 is TGTGCCAGCAGTGAATGGGGGGATAGCAATCAGCCCCAGCATTTT. Protein sequence: CASSEWGDSNQPQHF.

This clone was picked up a small number of times. The V gene is TRBV19, the J gene TRBJ1-2; D possibly corresponds to TRBD1 (5 bases). V lost 5 bases to trimming and J lost 3 bases, with 16 bases between them. The CDR3 runs 15 residues. CDR1 is LNHDA, CDR2 SQIVND, per germline (reference sequence). The CDR3 coding sequence is TGTGCCAGTAGTTCCCGACAGTTGGGGGACTATGGCTACACCTTC. It specifies CASSSRQLGDYGYTF.

In this sample, this clone turned up a few times. The chain is built from TRBV18 and TRBJ1-6, with TRBD1 as a possible D gene (5 bases). In germline, CDR1 is KGHSH, CDR2 LQKENI. The CDR3 length is 15 residues. Trimming shortened V by 3 bases and J by 6 bases, and 12 bases separated the two germline ends. The CDR3 DNA is TGTGCCAGCTCACCCACGCGGGACCTTAATTCACCCCTCCACTTT. Encoded protein: CASSPTRDLNSPLHF.

This clone was observed a handful of times. The chain joins TRBV6-4 to TRBJ1-1, with D unclear. CDR1 and CDR2 from the germline V gene are MRHNA and SNTAGT. CDR3 length: 13 amino acids. V was shortened by 2 bases and J by 11 bases, with 15 bases between the two germline ends. The CDR3 nucleotides read TGTGCCAGCAGTGACGAACGCGGCGAAAAGGCTTTCTTT. The encoded protein is CASSDERGEKAFF.

This sequence joins TRBV7-9 and TRBJ1-5; TRBD1 agrees at 7 bases. This CDR3 has 14 amino acids. Germline-derived CDR1 and CDR2 are SEHNR and FQNEAQ (reference sequence). V gave up 5 bases and J gave up 2 bases; unmatched junction bases: 3. CDR3 coding DNA: TGTGCCAGCAGCCTAACAGGGGGCAATCAGCCCCAGCATTTT. Amino acid sequence: CASSLTGGNQPQHF.

By sample fraction, this clone is medium-sized. The chain combines TRBV7-2 with TRBJ1-3; no clear D. The CDR3 contains 15 residues. Trimming took 5 bases from V and 0 from J, leaving 11 bases between them. Germline CDR1 is SGHTA and CDR2 is FQGNSA. CDR3 sequence reads: CASSPQLGSGNTIYF. The CDR3 region has the DNA TGTGCCAGCAGCCCCCAATTGGGCTCTGGAAACACCATATATTTT.

The chain combines TRBV30 with TRBJ1-6, with D uncertain. Germline V gene sequence: CDR1 GTSNPN, CDR2 SVGIG (reference sequence). The CDR3 contains 13 residues. The V gene lost 2 bases and the J gene lost 8 bases, with 10 bases spanning the gap. The CDR3 is CAWSTQRDSPLHF. For the CDR3, the DNA is TGTGCCTGGAGTACCCAGCGCGATTCACCCCTCCACTTT. The complete variable domain, with remaining parts taken from reference TRBV30 and TRBJ1-6, reads SQTIHQWPATLVQPVGSPLSLECTVEGTSNPNLYWYRQAAGRGLQLLFYSVGIGQISSEVPQNLSASRPQDRQFILSSKKLLLSDSGFYLCAWSTQRDSPLHFGNGTRLTVT.

The CDR3 nucleotides read TGTGCCAGCAGCGCACCGGCCATAGGGAGTACCGGGGAGCTGTTTTTT. Its translation: CASSAPAIGSTGELFF. The chain employs TRBV7-3 and TRBJ2-2; tentatively, D is TRBD2 (5 bases). Trimming cost V 5 bases and J 5 bases, with 18 bases left between them. Per germline, CDR1 SGHTA and CDR2 FQGTGA. The CDR3 spans 16 residues.

A single count supports this clone. J is TRBJ1-1 and V is TRBV5-4; D gene unclear. V gave up 2 bases and J gave up 0 bases, with 11 bases separating them. The CDR3 covers 15 residues. Germline values: CDR1 SGHNT, CDR2 YYREEE (reference sequence). CDR3 protein: CASSFPVGVNTEAFF. The CDR3 DNA is TGTGCCAGCAGCTTCCCGGTGGGAGTGAACACTGAAGCTTTCTTT. The full variable domain, completed using reference TRBV5-4 and TRBJ1-1, is ETGVTQSPTHLIKTRGQQVTLRCSSQSGHNTVSWYQQALGQGPQFIFQYYREEENGRGNFPPRFSGLQFPNYSSELNVNALELDDSALYLCASSFPVGVNTEAFFGQGTRLTVV.

This rearrangement joins TRBV5-5 to TRBJ2-5; D is possibly TRBD2 (6 bases). V lost 4 bases, J lost 9 bases, and 19 bases lay in between. Germline V CDR1 and CDR2: SGHKS, YYEKEE (reference sequence). This CDR3 has 14 residues. CDR3 in DNA: TGTGCCAGCAGCGAGGACTATTTCAACCCGGCCCAGTACTTC. Its translation is CASSEDYFNPAQYF.

This clone was picked up one time. V and J are TRBV19 and TRBJ2-2, with TRBD1 matching 8 bases. V lost 4 bases, J lost 5 bases, and 9 bases stayed unmatched. The CDR3 extends over 16 amino acids. Germline-derived CDR1 and CDR2 are LNHDA and SQIVND (reference sequence). The CDR3 protein is CASSTHQGAWTGELFF. The CDR3 region has the DNA TGTGCCAGTAGTACTCACCAGGGGGCTTGGACCGGGGAGCTGTTTTTT. The full variable domain, rest sourced from reference TRBV19 and TRBJ2-2, is DGGITQSPKYLFRKEGQNVTLSCEQNLNHDAMYWYRQDPGQGLRLIYYSQIVNDFQKGDIAEGYSVSREKKESFPLTVTSAQKNPTAFYLCASSTHQGAWTGELFFGEGSRLTVL.

For the CDR3, the DNA is TGTGCCAGCAGCTTCTTCGGGAATAGTTACGAGCAGTACTTC. Translation: CASSFFGNSYEQYF. This chain links TRBV11-2 with TRBJ2-7; possible D gene TRBD2, 5 bases. V was cut by 3 bases and J by 4 bases, with 13 bases left in between. This CDR3 spans 14 amino acids. CDR1 and CDR2 (germline): SGHAT, FQNNGV.

The CDR3 protein is CASSQDFGAGGGYTF. The CDR3 coding sequence is TGCGCCAGCAGCCAAGATTTTGGGGCAGGGGGTGGCTACACCTTC. The chain joins TRBV4-3 to TRBJ1-2; 7 bases fit TRBD1. Germline trimming cut 0 bases from V and 7 bases from J; bases unmatched to any gene: 8. CDR3 length: 15 residues. In germline, CDR1 is LGHNA, CDR2 YSLEER.

V is TRBV7-6 and J is TRBJ2-3; D could derive from TRBD1 or TRBD2 (7 bases each). Deletions cut 5 bases from V and 2 bases from J, with 17 bases between. The CDR3 contains 16 residues. Germline V gives CDR1 SGHVS, CDR2 FNYEAQ. The CDR3 DNA reads as TGTGCCAGCAGCCCCTCCAGGGGGGGACTCACAGATACGCAGTATTTT. This gives the protein CASSPSRGGLTDTQYF.

The chain employs TRBV7-2 and TRBJ2-1, with TRBD2 matching 9 bases. The V gene's germline CDR1 is SGHTA and CDR2 FQGNSA. Losses at the gene ends were 5 bases for V and 0 bases for J; bases not matched to a gene: 8. The CDR3 loop spans 17 amino acids. CDR3 bases: TGTGCCAGCAGCCCCCATAGCGGGGGCCTCTCCTACAATGAGCAGTTCTTC. This codes for CASSPHSGGLSYNEQFF.

V is TRBV6-5 and J is TRBJ1-2; maybe TRBD1 (5 bases). V lost 6 bases and J 2 bases, leaving 13 bases between the germline ends. CDR3 length: 14 amino acids. Germline assignment: CDR1 MNHEY and CDR2 SVGAGI. The CDR3 region is CASSLTELNYGYTF. DNA of the CDR3: TGTGCCAGCAGCCTGACAGAACTAAACTATGGCTACACCTTC.